This passage covers 23 T cell receptor beta chains from one sample sequenced in a study of T cell changes during pregnancy in multiple sclerosis. Measured with immunoSEQ multiplex PCR; TCRdb has only the in-frame clones, and not every one. The sample has about 80,000 clones; approximately 90% are singletons. Sequences were derived from CD4+ T cells from peripheral blood mononuclear cells, sampled before pregnancy. The source of these receptors is a female donor with multiple sclerosis, enrolled in a pregnancy study.

This clone appeared once. The rearrangement uses TRBV5-1 and TRBJ2-5; 8 nucleotides match TRBD2. The CDR3 consists of 15 residues. Germline CDR1 reads SGHRS; CDR2 reads YFSETQ. The trim removed 3 bases at V and 1 base at J, leaving 5 bases unmatched. The CDR3 protein is CASSSQRGLQETQYF. CDR3 coding DNA: TGCGCCAGCAGCTCCCAGCGGGGGCTCCAAGAGACCCAGTACTTC.

The chain recombines TRBV5-1 with TRBJ1-1; D possibly corresponds to TRBD1 (6 bases). CDR3 length: 15 residues. V gave up 3 bases and J gave up 5 bases, with 17 bases separating them. The V gene's germline CDR1 is SGHRS and CDR2 YFSETQ. The CDR3 spells CASSSRTAPGTEAFF. The CDR3 nucleotides are TGCGCCAGCAGCTCTAGGACAGCCCCGGGGACTGAAGCTTTCTTT.

The chain joins TRBV5-1 to TRBJ2-2; 7 nucleotides align to TRBD1. This CDR3 spans 15 amino acids. The germline V gene encodes CDR1 SGHRS and CDR2 YFSETQ. The V segment lost 5 bases and the J segment 5 bases; nucleotides outside the gene matches: 9. For the CDR3, the DNA is TGCGCCAGCAGATGGGAGACAGGGAGAACCGGGGAGCTGTTTTTT. It specifies CASRWETGRTGELFF.

The J gene is TRBJ2-7, the V gene TRBV19; 11 positions match TRBD2. The CDR3 is 21 residues long. Germline values: CDR1 LNHDA, CDR2 SQIVND (reference sequence). Trimming took 4 bases from V and 0 from J; bases not matched to a gene: 20. CDR3 sequence reads: CASSRLLPTSGIRGGSYEQYF. In nucleotides, the CDR3 is TGTGCCAGTAGTAGACTCCTCCCGACTAGCGGGATACGTGGGGGCTCCTACGAGCAGTACTTC.

The chain links TRBV9 to TRBJ1-5; D possibly corresponds to TRBD1 (5 bases). The germline gives CDR1 SGDLS, CDR2 YYNGEE. The CDR3 is 14 amino acids. The V end lost 0 bases, the J end lost 7 bases, and 11 bases lay between the germline ends. CDR3 in amino acids: CASSVGGVDQPQHF. The DNA of the CDR3 is TGTGCCAGCAGCGTAGGGGGGGTTGACCAGCCCCAGCATTTT.

The chain is built from TRBV29-1 and TRBJ2-2, with a possible D match to TRBD1 (6 bases). Germline V gives CDR1 SQVTM, CDR2 ANQGSEA. The V end was cut by 6 bases, the J end by 5 bases, with 7 bases between. The length of the CDR3 is 11 residues. CDR3 in amino acids: CSVGATGELFF. The CDR3 nucleotides read TGCAGCGTGGGGGCAACCGGGGAGCTGTTTTTT.

The chain carries TRBV9 and TRBJ1-5; no clear D gene. The CDR3 has 14 amino acids. The germline CDR1 and CDR2 sequences are SGDLS and YYNGEE. Trimming removed 0 bases at V and 6 bases at J, with 10 bases between. DNA of the CDR3: TGTGCCAGCAGCGTAGATGAGGGAGGTCAGCCCCAGCATTTT. Amino acids: CASSVDEGGQPQHF.

The CDR3 protein is CSATSTDTQYF. The CDR3 DNA reads as TGCAGTGCTACTAGCACAGATACGCAGTATTTT. The chain links TRBV20-1 to TRBJ2-3; no clear D. CDR1 and CDR2 from the germline V gene are DFQATT and SNEGSKA (reference sequence). CDR3 size: 11 residues. V lost 4 bases and J lost 0, with 2 bases in between.

The chain links TRBV28 to TRBJ2-4; TRBD1 matches 9 bases. Trimming at V came to 4 bases and at J to 9 bases, leaving 7 bases not matched to a gene. This CDR3 is built from 14 residues. The germline V gene has CDR1 MDHEN and CDR2 SYDVKM. The CDR3 bases are TGTGCCAGCAGTTCACCGGACAGGGGAGGCATTCAGTACTTC. This sequence encodes CASSSPDRGGIQYF.

This chain connects TRBV25-1 to TRBJ2-7; weak D call: TRBD2 (5 bases). There are 15 residues in the CDR3. CDR1 is MGHDK and CDR2 is SYGVNS in the germline V gene. Trimming cost V 4 bases and J 4 bases, with 17 bases left between them. The CDR3 reads CASSGAGSTVYEQYF. DNA for the CDR3: TGTGCCAGCAGTGGCGCGGGCTCTACCGTTTACGAGCAGTACTTC.

The chain couples TRBV28 to TRBJ1-4, with 7 bases matching TRBD1. This CDR3 is 14 amino acids long. Germline lookup yields CDR1 MDHEN and CDR2 SYDVKM. V lost 5 bases and J lost 2; bases outside the gene matches: 2. As DNA, the CDR3 is TGTGCCAGCAGTATACAGGGGACTAATGAAAAACTGTTTTTT. It encodes CASSIQGTNEKLFF.

The genes are TRBV27 and TRBJ1-5, with unresolved D. V was trimmed by 5 bases and J by 10 bases, leaving 12 bases between them. This CDR3 has 12 amino acids. CDR1 MNHEY and CDR2 SMNVEV come from the germline V gene (reference sequence). CDR3 region: CASSPLEGPQHF. The CDR3 DNA sequence: TGTGCCAGCAGTCCCCTCGAGGGTCCCCAGCATTTT.

The rearrangement uses TRBV5-1 and TRBJ1-2; possibly TRBD1 for D (6 bases). The V gene lost 0 bases and the J gene lost 3 bases, with 15 bases spanning the gap. Germline V gene lookup returns CDR1 SGHRS and CDR2 YFSETQ. The CDR3 is 16 amino acids. The CDR3 nucleotides are TGCGCCAGCAGCTTGGTTAATGGACAGACGGACTATGGCTACACCTTC. Its translation is CASSLVNGQTDYGYTF.

A single count supports this clone. The chain uses TRBV7-6 and TRBJ2-3; D is possibly TRBD2 (6 bases). The CDR3 length is 16 residues. Germline CDR1 reads SGHVS; CDR2 reads FNYEAQ. Trimming took 0 bases from V and 2 from J, leaving 12 bases between them. The CDR3 loop is CASSLAWRGDTDTQYF. As DNA, the CDR3 is TGTGCCAGCAGCTTAGCGTGGCGGGGAGACACAGATACGCAGTATTTT.

This clone was seen only once. V usage is TRBV2 and J usage is TRBJ2-1; 9 bases align to TRBD2. Losses at the gene ends were 7 bases for V and 0 bases for J; bases not matched to a gene: 7. The V gene's germline CDR1 is SNHLY and CDR2 FYNNEI. This CDR3 comprises 16 residues. CDR3 bases: TGTGCCAGCAAAAGGCTAGCGGGATCCTCCTACAATGAGCAGTTCTTC. Encoded protein: CASKRLAGSSYNEQFF.

The CDR3 protein is CASSTGVTEAFF. DNA for the CDR3: TGTGCCAGTAGTACGGGGGTCACTGAAGCTTTCTTT. The rearrangement links TRBV19 to TRBJ1-1, with D perhaps matching TRBD1 (5 bases). Germline CDR1 is LNHDA and CDR2 is SQIVND (reference sequence). V lost 4 bases, J lost 4 bases, and 7 bases lay in between. This CDR3 spans 12 amino acids. Drawing the rest from reference TRBV19 and TRBJ1-1, the complete variable domain is DGGITQSPKYLFRKEGQNVTLSCEQNLNHDAMYWYRQDPGQGLRLIYYSQIVNDFQKGDIAEGYSVSREKKESFPLTVTSAQKNPTAFYLCASSTGVTEAFFGQGTRLTVV.

V is TRBV7-6 and J is TRBJ2-5; a weak D match, TRBD1 (6 bases). V was pared by 1 base and J by 4 bases, with 16 bases between. There are 16 residues in the CDR3. Germline assignment: CDR1 SGHVS and CDR2 FNYEAQ. CDR3 loop: CASSLEPGAKRETQYF. CDR3 bases: TGTGCCAGCAGCTTAGAGCCAGGGGCAAAAAGAGAGACCCAGTACTTC.

V and J are TRBV6-5 and TRBJ2-1; TRBD1 agrees at 7 bases. The CDR3 consists of 15 residues. After removal of 0 bases from V and 13 bases from J, the junction contained 12 bases not matched to a gene. The germline V gene has CDR1 MNHEY and CDR2 SVGAGI. CDR3 region: CASSYSNRQGDSQFF. Written as DNA, the CDR3 is TGTGCCAGCAGTTACTCGAATCGGCAGGGGGATAGCCAGTTCTTC.

The CDR3 sequence: CASSDGTGPTPQYF. The CDR3 DNA is TGTGCCAGCAGTGACGGGACAGGGCCTACGCCGCAGTATTTT. The chain couples TRBV6-4 to TRBJ2-3; 9 bases match TRBD1. Germline trimming cut 2 bases from V and 10 bases from J; bases unmatched to any gene: 7. CDR3 length: 14 residues. Per the germline V gene, CDR1 is MRHNA and CDR2 is SNTAGT.

V and J are TRBV19 and TRBJ2-6; 10 positions match TRBD1. This CDR3 comprises 20 residues. Per germline, CDR1 LNHDA and CDR2 SQIVND (reference sequence). Germline trimming cut 4 bases from V and 0 bases from J; bases unmatched to any gene: 12. This CDR3 reads CASSKQPWGQGNSGANVLTF. In nucleotides, the CDR3 is TGTGCCAGTAGTAAGCAGCCGTGGGGACAGGGGAACTCTGGGGCCAACGTCCTGACTTTC. Variable domain in full (rest from reference TRBV19 and TRBJ2-6): DGGITQSPKYLFRKEGQNVTLSCEQNLNHDAMYWYRQDPGQGLRLIYYSQIVNDFQKGDIAEGYSVSREKKESFPLTVTSAQKNPTAFYLCASSKQPWGQGNSGANVLTFGAGSRLTVL.

The chain is built from TRBV5-1 and TRBJ1-6; D remains unclear. Germline V lookup: CDR1 SGHRS, CDR2 YFSETQ. The CDR3 is made up of 14 amino acids. Trimming left V 0 bases short and J 4 bases short, with 5 bases between. The chain's CDR3 is CASSLDRYNSPLHF. DNA of the CDR3: TGCGCCAGCAGCTTGGATAGATATAATTCACCCCTCCACTTT.

The rearrangement links TRBV9 to TRBJ1-3, with D unclear. The CDR3 spans 17 residues. Germline CDR1 and CDR2: SGDLS and YYNGEE. V shed 4 bases and J shed 4 bases, with 21 bases lying between them. This CDR3 is CASSPSAQAESGNTIYF. CDR3 nucleotide sequence: TGTGCCAGCAGCCCCTCGGCCCAGGCAGAATCCGGAAACACCATATATTTT. The whole variable domain, filled in from reference TRBV9 and TRBJ1-3, reads DSGVTQTPKHLITATGQRVTLRCSPRSGDLSVYWYQQSLDQGLQFLIQYYNGEERAKGNILERFSAQQFPDLHSELNLSSLELGDSALYFCASSPSAQAESGNTIYFGEGSWLTVV.

The CDR3 DNA reads as TGTGCCAGCAGTGGTCTCAGGGCGCAAGAGACCCAGTACTTC. This sequence encodes CASSGLRAQETQYF. The rearrangement uses TRBV6-1 and TRBJ2-5; perhaps TRBD1 as D (5 bases). V was shortened by 4 bases and J by 2 bases, with 11 bases between the two germline ends. Germline loops: CDR1 MNHNS, CDR2 SASEGT. The CDR3 totals 14 residues.